A single sample gave rise to the 12 T cell receptor beta chains below, sequenced in a study of blood T cell repertoires in COVID-19. TCRdb's copy holds only in-frame clones and misses some; the assay was immunoSEQ multiplex PCR. Of about 330,000 clones in the sample, 70% to 90% were seen once. Sequencing was carried out using PBMCs or T cells enriched from blood (not recorded which). These receptors originate from a woman under 30 who had recovered from COVID-19.

This clone was seen more than once but under ten times. The rearrangement uses TRBV6-6 and TRBJ1-2; possibly TRBD1 for D (5 bases). Germline loops: CDR1 MNHNY, CDR2 SVGAGI (reference sequence). The CDR3 sequence is 15 residues long. V gave up 6 bases and J gave up 0 bases, with 14 bases separating them. This CDR3 is CASRKGQGTNYGYTF. The CDR3 DNA is TGTGCCAGCAGAAAGGGGCAGGGCACTAACTATGGCTACACCTTC.

The gene calls are TRBV2 and TRBJ2-1; 13 bases align to TRBD2. Germline values: CDR1 SNHLY, CDR2 FYNNEI. Trimming removed 8 bases from V and 6 bases from J; junction bases left unmatched: 4. The CDR3 sequence is 14 residues long. CDR3 region: CASAGTSGTNEQFF. Written as DNA, the CDR3 is TGTGCCAGCGCGGGGACTAGCGGGACCAATGAGCAGTTCTTC.

The rearrangement joins TRBV5-1 to TRBJ2-3, with TRBD2 identical over 10 bases. This CDR3 is built from 18 residues. With V trimmed by 2 bases and J by 3 bases, 12 bases remained unmatched. Germline V gene data show CDR1 as SGHRS and CDR2 as YFSETQ. CDR3 in amino acids: CASSFLGRLSGGTDTQYF. The CDR3 DNA sequence: TGCGCCAGCAGCTTCTTGGGTAGACTTAGCGGGGGGACAGATACGCAGTATTTT. Full variable domain (outside the CDR3, taken from reference TRBV5-1 and TRBJ2-3): KAGVTQTPRYLIKTRGQQVTLSCSPISGHRSVSWYQQTPGQGLQFLFEYFSETQRNKGNFPGRFSGRQFSNSRSEMNVSTLELGDSALYLCASSFLGRLSGGTDTQYFGPGTRLTVL.

The V call is TRBV12-5, the J call TRBJ2-3; 9 positions match TRBD1. The CDR3 spans 17 residues. Germline CDR1 is LGHNT and CDR2 is FRNRAP. Germline trimming cut 1 base from V and 1 base from J; bases unmatched to any gene: 6. The CDR3 sequence is CASGLGNRGPGTDTQYF. For the CDR3, the DNA is TGTGCTAGTGGTTTGGGTAACAGGGGGCCAGGCACAGATACGCAGTATTTT.

This clone was detected once. The chain combines TRBV5-1 with TRBJ1-1; no reliable D call. The V gene's germline CDR1 is SGHRS and CDR2 YFSETQ. V lost 4 bases and J lost 1, with 8 bases in between. The CDR3 runs to 13 residues. CDR3 amino acids: CASSEGANTEAFF. The CDR3 bases are TGCGCCAGCAGCGAAGGAGCGAACACTGAAGCTTTCTTT.

V usage is TRBV15 and J usage is TRBJ1-2; D gene ambiguous. The V gene's germline CDR1 is LNHNV and CDR2 YYDKDF (reference sequence). Trimming stripped 5 bases from V and 7 bases from J, with 14 bases between. The length of the CDR3 is 13 residues. The CDR3 protein is CATSDRSGGGYTF. CDR3 bases: TGTGCCACCAGCGATCGATCCGGAGGTGGCTACACCTTC.

The sample holds one count of this clone. The chain combines TRBV7-9 with TRBJ2-1, with 10 bases identical to TRBD2. The germline gives CDR1 SEHNR, CDR2 FQNEAQ (reference sequence). This CDR3 is built from 15 residues. J gave up 3 bases and V 7 bases, and 6 bases lay outside the gene matches. The CDR3 here is CASTPRTSGYNEQFF. The CDR3 DNA reads TGTGCCAGCACCCCGAGGACTAGCGGCTACAATGAGCAGTTCTTC.

V is TRBV4-1 and J is TRBJ2-1, with 9 bases identical to TRBD2. The ends lost 1 base at V and 8 bases at J; junction bases unmatched: 6. Germline V CDR1 and CDR2: MGHRA, YSYEKL. This CDR3 has 15 residues. The CDR3 here is CASSQVQRGVDEQFF. CDR3 bases: TGCGCCAGCAGCCAAGTCCAGCGGGGGGTAGATGAGCAGTTCTTC.

The chain uses TRBV27 and TRBJ2-1, with 7 nucleotides matching TRBD2. The V segment lost 2 bases and the J segment 3 bases; nucleotides outside the gene matches: 1. Per the germline V gene, CDR1 is MNHEY and CDR2 is SMNVEV (reference sequence). This CDR3 has 14 amino acids. The CDR3 loop reads CASSLTSVYNEQFF. The CDR3 coding sequence is TGTGCCAGCAGTTTAACTAGCGTCTACAATGAGCAGTTCTTC.

The V call is TRBV18, the J call TRBJ1-2; no reliable D call. CDR1 and CDR2 from the germline V gene are KGHSH and LQKENI. Trimming took 2 bases from V and 4 from J, leaving 5 bases between them. This CDR3 has 12 residues. This CDR3 reads CASSPGSYGYTF. The CDR3 coding sequence is TGTGCCAGCTCACCAGGGAGCTATGGCTACACCTTC. Drawing the rest from reference TRBV18 and TRBJ1-2, the complete variable domain is NAGVMQNPRHLVRRRGQEARLRCSPMKGHSHVYWYRQLPEEGLKFMVYLQKENIIDESGMPKERFSAEFPKEGPSILRIQQVVRGDSAAYFCASSPGSYGYTFGSGTRLTVV.

The chain carries TRBV6-6 and TRBJ1-5; TRBD1 agrees at 7 bases. CDR3 length equals 15 residues. Germline V gene lookup returns CDR1 MNHNY and CDR2 SVGAGI (reference sequence). The trim removed 4 bases at V and 1 base at J, leaving 4 bases unmatched. The CDR3 sequence: CASSLLQGSNQPQHF. The CDR3 bases are TGTGCCAGCAGTTTATTACAGGGGAGCAATCAGCCCCAGCATTTT.

The chain recombines TRBV7-9 with TRBJ1-5; possible D gene TRBD1, 5 bases. Germline V gives CDR1 SEHNR, CDR2 FQNEAQ (reference sequence). The V end lost 5 bases, the J end lost 3 bases, and 11 bases lay between the germline ends. The CDR3 length is 14 residues. CDR3 region: CASSLTGLNQPQHF. The CDR3 DNA is TGTGCCAGCAGCCTCACAGGTCTCAATCAGCCCCAGCATTTT.